The rows below give T cell receptor beta chains drawn from one sample of a study of tumor-infiltrating lymphocytes in primary liver carcinoma. Each CDR3 protein gets one entry after TCRdb re-called the multiplex PCR reads with MiXCR. The sample contains approximately 300,000 distinct CDR3 sequences, 65% of which appear only once. Sequenced input: peripheral blood. The receptors originated from a man aged 35-49 years with primary liver carcinoma and hepatitis B virus infection. The conserved cysteine and the conserved F or W are not part of the CDR3 here. A D gene is named only where the DNA matches it firmly.

v_call	j_call	d_call	cdr3_aa
TRBV6-1	TRBJ1-6	-	ASSEARWDGNSPLH
TRBV28	TRBJ2-4	TRBD2	ASSGGGSWHIQY
TRBV6-6	TRBJ1-5	-	ASSSQGTQPQH
TRBV5-5	TRBJ2-5	-	ASSGRLQETQY
TRBV11-1	TRBJ2-1	-	VSSDSSSSHNEQF
TRBV6-2/TRBV6-3	TRBJ1-5	-	GGLQTGSNQPQH
TRBV7-9	TRBJ1-1	-	ASSSKPMNTEAF
TRBV5-1	TRBJ2-4	TRBD2	ASSPLVAGGPQNIQY
TRBV5-1	TRBJ2-3	-	ASSLMEPEDTQY
TRBV28	TRBJ1-2	-	TSSSGVAWGQSGGYT
TRBV30	TRBJ1-1	-	AWRDALEAF
TRBV14	TRBJ1-1	TRBD1	ASSRRDRGRGNTEAF
TRBV7-9	TRBJ2-7	-	ASSLSLPGLDNEQY
TRBV5-1	TRBJ1-3	-	ASSLGAGGNTIY
TRBV7-9	TRBJ2-7	TRBD1	ASSRTGTGEDEQY
TRBV6-5	TRBJ2-7	-	ASSRQSGQGGEQY
TRBV11-2	TRBJ2-1	-	ASSLDGRYNNKQF
TRBV6-5	TRBJ2-7	TRBD1	ASSYRTGRSEQY
TRBV5-1	TRBJ1-4	TRBD1	ASRRTGPEEKLF
TRBV6-1	TRBJ1-2	-	VSILVGNYDYT
TRBV11-1	TRBJ2-5	TRBD2	ASSLSISGANQETQH
TRBV11-3	TRBJ1-5	-	ASGTLCSEMGSQPQH
TRBV6-1	TRBJ1-1	-	ASSDLDWNTEAF
TRBV5-1	TRBJ1-2	TRBD1	ASSLQGGLQGYN
TRBV11-2	TRBJ1-1	TRBD1	TSSLISGGNTEAF
TRBV4-3	TRBJ1-2	TRBD1	ASSHRGTGYGYI
TRBV18	TRBJ2-3	-	ASSPPSTDTQY
TRBV11-2	TRBJ2-7	-	VSSLLGRERYEQY
TRBV7-3	TRBJ2-3	-	ASSLDFGTDTQY
TRBV6-2/TRBV6-3	TRBJ2-2	-	ASQTANTGELF
TRBV7-9	TRBJ2-7	TRBD2	ASSFGLAGGEEQY
TRBV12-3/TRBV12-4	TRBJ1-2	-	ASSFRGGGYT
TRBV29-1	TRBJ2-1	TRBD2	SVDPGGESRRF
TRBV4-1	TRBJ2-6	-	ASSQEGRVGANVLT
TRBV7-2	TRBJ1-4	TRBD1	ASSFGTGNEKLF
TRBV4-2	TRBJ2-7	TRBD1	ASSQGTGGYEQC
TRBV12-3/TRBV12-4	TRBJ1-5	TRBD1	ASSLSVGTGNVLGNQPQH
TRBV24-1	TRBJ2-2	-	ATSDLLSGELF
TRBV5-4	TRBJ2-7	-	VSSFGGTPLEQY
TRBV6-2/TRBV6-3	TRBJ2-1	-	ASRRAGHGVYNEQF
TRBV5-6	TRBJ2-3	-	ASSPGLLDRTTETQY
TRBV5-4	TRBJ1-6	-	ATSLRGSYNSPLH
TRBV12-3/TRBV12-4	TRBJ2-3	-	ASSLPFTLTTDTQY
TRBV12-3/TRBV12-4	TRBJ2-7	-	ASSEYGPQGEQY
TRBV4-2	TRBJ2-7	TRBD1	ASSQTGGESYEQY
TRBV4-2	TRBJ2-1	TRBD1	ASSPVRQGLAESGEQF
TRBV29-1	TRBJ2-1	-	SVEAEYNEQF
TRBV2	TRBJ1-3	-	ASSEVALEWGNTIY
TRBV28	TRBJ2-5	-	ASSWGEETQY
TRBV4-2	TRBJ2-3	TRBD1	ARSQDTALQGTDTQY
TRBV11-2	TRBJ2-5	TRBD1	ASSPPRQGRETQY
TRBV14	TRBJ2-3	TRBD2	ASTLADRFRDTQY
TRBV6-2/TRBV6-3	TRBJ2-1	-	ATSYSLIGEQF
TRBV6-5	TRBJ2-1	TRBD2	ASSRTSGRAREKQF
TRBV4-1	TRBJ2-3	-	ASSQESSELYTQY
TRBV29-1	TRBJ1-6	-	IVDEGGNSPLQ
TRBV4-1	TRBJ2-7	-	ASNPGSSVSPFEQY
TRBV29-1	TRBJ2-1	-	SVPSGGGQF
TRBV5-1	TRBJ2-1	TRBD2	ASSLVSSGRVEQF
TRBV10-3	TRBJ1-2	-	AISEPTTGNGYA